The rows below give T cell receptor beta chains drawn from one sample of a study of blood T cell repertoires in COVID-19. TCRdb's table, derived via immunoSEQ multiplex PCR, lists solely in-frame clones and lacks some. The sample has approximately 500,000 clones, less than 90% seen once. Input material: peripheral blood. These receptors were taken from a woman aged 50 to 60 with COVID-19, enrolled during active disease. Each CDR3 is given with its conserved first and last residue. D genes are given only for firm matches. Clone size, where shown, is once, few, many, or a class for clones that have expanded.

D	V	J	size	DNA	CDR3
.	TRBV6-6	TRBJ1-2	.	TGTGCCAGCAGGCTTACAGGGCCCTATGGCTACACCTTC	CASRLTGPYGYTF
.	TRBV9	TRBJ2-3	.	TGTGCCAGCAGCGGAGTGAACCCCACAGATACGCAGTATTTT	CASSGVNPTDTQYF
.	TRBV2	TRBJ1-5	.	TGTGCCAGCAGCCAGGGGAGCAATCAGCCCCAGCATTTT	CASSQGSNQPQHF
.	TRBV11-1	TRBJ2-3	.	TGTGCCAGCAGCTTAGGGGGCCAGGACACAGATACGCAGTATTTT	CASSLGGQDTDTQYF
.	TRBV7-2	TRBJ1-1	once	TGTGCCAGCAGACCCCGAGGGCCCACTGAAGCTTTCTTT	CASRPRGPTEAFF
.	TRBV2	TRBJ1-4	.	TGTGCCAGCAGCGCAGGGTACCGAGAAAAACTGTTTTTT	CASSAGYREKLFF
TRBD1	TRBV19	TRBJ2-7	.	TGTGCCAGTAGTCCTTCGACAGGGGGCGGCTTGGAGCAGTACTTC	CASSPSTGGGLEQYF
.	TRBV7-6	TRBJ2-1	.	TGTGCCAGCAGCCTTCTCCCTCCTATCTCCTACAATGAGCAGTTCTTC	CASSLLPPISYNEQFF
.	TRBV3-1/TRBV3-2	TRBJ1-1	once	TGTGCCAGCAGCCCCATTTACATACAGGACCGCACTGAAGCTTTCTTT	CASSPIYIQDRTEAFF
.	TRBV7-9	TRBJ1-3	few	TGTGCCAGCAGCTTAGCGGAGGGAAACACCATATATTTT	CASSLAEGNTIYF
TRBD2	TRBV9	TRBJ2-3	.	TGTGCCAGCAGCCAGCGGGGGGGCCAGGTAGATACGCAGTATTTT	CASSQRGGQVDTQYF
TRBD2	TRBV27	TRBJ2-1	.	TGTGCCAGCAGTTTAGCCCCGGGACTAGCGGGGGGGCCTGAGCAGTTCTTC	CASSLAPGLAGGPEQFF
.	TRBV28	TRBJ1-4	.	TGTGCCAGCATAAAAGTCCGCAGGGGTGAAAAACTGTTTTTT	CASIKVRRGEKLFF
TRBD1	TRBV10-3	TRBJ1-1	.	TGTGCCATCAACTATGGACAGGGCACTGAAGCTTTCTTT	CAINYGQGTEAFF
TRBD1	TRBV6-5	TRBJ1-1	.	TGTGCCAGCAGGGACAGGGAGAACACTGAAGCTTTCTTT	CASRDRENTEAFF
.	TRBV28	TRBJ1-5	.	TGTGCCAGCAGTAAGGCAGGGGGCAATCAGCCCCAGCATTTT	CASSKAGGNQPQHF
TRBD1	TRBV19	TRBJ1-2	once	TGTGCCAGTAGTAACAGGGGGGAAGGCTACACCTTC	CASSNRGEGYTF
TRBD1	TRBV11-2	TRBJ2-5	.	TGTGCCAGCAGCCCCTACTGGGGACAGGAGACCCAGTACTTC	CASSPYWGQETQYF
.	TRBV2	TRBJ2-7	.	TGTGCCAGCAGTGAACAGGTTCAAGGGGGACTAAACGGGGAGTACTTC	CASSEQVQGGLNGEYF
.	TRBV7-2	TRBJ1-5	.	TGTGCCAGCAGCCCCCGCAGGGGTAATCAGCCCCAGCATTTT	CASSPRRGNQPQHF
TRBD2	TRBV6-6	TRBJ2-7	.	TGTGCCAGCAGCTTGCGGGGGGGTTCGTACGAGCAGTACTTC	CASSLRGGSYEQYF
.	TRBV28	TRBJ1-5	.	TGTGCCAGCAGATCTTTGAACAGGGCGCAGCCCCAGCATTTT	CASRSLNRAQPQHF
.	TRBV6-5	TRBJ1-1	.	TGTGCCAGCTCCTACACTGAAGCTTTCTTT	CASSYTEAFF
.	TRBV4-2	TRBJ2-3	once	TGTGCCAGCAGCCTAGTGGATACGCAGTATTTT	CASSLVDTQYF
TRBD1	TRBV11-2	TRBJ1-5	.	TGTGCCAGCAGCTCTCGACAGGGAAGCAATCAGCCCCAGCATTTT	CASSSRQGSNQPQHF
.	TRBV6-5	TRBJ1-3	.	TGTGCCAGCAGTACGGGAGGGAGGAACACCATATATTTT	CASSTGGRNTIYF
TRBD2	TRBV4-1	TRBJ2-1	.	TGCGCCAGCAGCCAAGAGGGGACTAGCGCTTCCGAGCAGTTCTTC	CASSQEGTSASEQFF
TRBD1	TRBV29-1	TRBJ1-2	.	TGCAGCGTTGACACCGACAGGGCCTATGGCTACACCTTC	CSVDTDRAYGYTF